Below, one T cell receptor beta chain is given with its context. Its recognized antigen is unknown. Per-base qualities were not stored, and no clone one base away is much larger. This sample is drawn from a study of blood T cells in healthy people across ages (dated by TCRdb to 2015 to 2017). At the level of the whole study: In model experiments, template switching captured about one uniquely barcoded TCR beta cDNA molecule for every two T cells. Using deep sequencing normalized with unique cDNA molecular identifiers, the study measured how TCR beta repertoire diversity changes with age. The donors were split into four age groups: young (average about 16 years), middle-aged (roughly 40), aged (approximately 60) and long-lived (approximately 80). Donors of different ages were randomly distributed across sequencing lanes to avoid experimental bias. Using the same blood draw, the study looked at two additional independent replicas of 1 million unique cDNA reads for two donors, one aged 18 to 30 and the other aged 80 or older.

Study-wide conclusions, independent of this receptor: Observed TCR beta diversity per million T cells fell roughly linearly with age, and a significant reduction was already apparent by age around 36. Because profiling used bulk unsorted PBMCs, naive and antigen-experienced compartments could not be compared conclusively. Estimates of total diversity from one million sequenced T cells were regarded as lower bounds and underestimates. The long-lived group showed more naive CD4+ T cells, fewer expanded clones and increased TCR diversity than the aged group, suggesting age selection. The percentage of naive T cells measured by flow cytometry correlated strongly with observed TCR beta diversity. Donor CMV infection status was unknown, potentially confounding age-related changes in expanded clonotypes.

Systemically healthy Caucasian individuals from Russia, 39 in total and aged roughly 6 to 100 years, were included as donors. About 10 milliliters of peripheral blood were drawn from each donor into EDTA-treated Vacutainer tubes. PBMCs were isolated by Ficoll-Paque density-gradient centrifugation, with at least 6.5 million obtained per sample. Trizol reagent was used to extract total RNA from PBMCs, with at least 5 micrograms per sample. Naive CD45RAhigh/CD27high T cell percentages were measured by flow cytometry on a PBMC aliquot from every donor. The germline V gene specifies MGHRA as CDR1 and YSYEKL as CDR2. Measured from the cysteine to the phenylalanine, the CDR3 is 15 residues long. Only the CDR3 part of the read is kept: 45 bases, read in frame from the first base. From V the trimming removes 1 base and from J it removes 4 bases, while the gene matches leave 4 bases of the junction unaccounted for.

Library method: 5' RACE. The data were produced on an Illumina HiSeq 2500. A second PCR of about 7 to 12 cycles was run with a J-beta primer mix and a sample-barcoded 5' primer. A template-switch 5' adaptor carrying 12 random nucleotides introduced a unique molecular identifier onto each TCR beta cDNA molecule. At least 2.5 million CDR3-containing paired-end reads were obtained from each sample. First-strand cDNA synthesis was performed from all RNA using the Mint cDNA synthesis kit, with priming by a TRBC-specific oligonucleotide. Following uracil-DNA glycosylase treatment, all cDNA underwent a first 18-cycle PCR with the universal primers M1SS and BC2_uni_R. In the source study's methods: For normalization, 1 million high-quality reads were randomly selected from each sample, with every read carrying a distinct molecular identifier. Reads sharing molecular identifiers were discarded rather than binned into consensus sequences. MiTCR, with a Q25 quality threshold and the strictest error-elimination algorithm, was used for CDR3 identification, clonotype clustering and error correction. A nonparametric unseen species model using Euler transformation provided a lower-bound estimate of total TCR beta diversity. TCRdb cleaned the public reads at Q25 with fastp, built clones with MiXCR and kept in-frame beta chains. Every entry covers one CDR3 protein and lists the most common genes and DNA from its rows. It is TCRdb's table, rather than the study itself, that gives the V and J calls and clone size. This sample gives roughly 830,000 distinct CDR3 sequences in total; under 80% of them show up just once. The ten largest account for around a quarter of the sample.

Rearrangement joined TRBV4-1 to TRBJ2-3, with 8 bases in between that match TRBD2. Material: blood. This receptor was identified in a man aged 25 to 45 in good health. The encoded CDR3 is CASSQVSGGADTQYF. The nucleotide sequence is given as TGCGCCAGCAGCCAAGTCAGCGGGGGCGCAGATACGCAGTATTTT.